Listed here are 13 T cell receptor beta chains from one sample, sequenced in a study of cytomegalovirus exposure and HLA in healthy donors. Primers for the PCR totalled 60 Vbeta and 13 Jbeta. Repertoires were generated with immunoSEQ multiplex PCR, while TCRdb's copy carries only in-frame clones and drops some. The data contain about 190,000 clones, under 80% of them singletons. Sequenced: PBMCs. The receptors here all came from a man aged 30 to 45 in good health and CMV-seropositive.

Comments on this clone: Other DNA sequences from this sample encode an identical CDR3 as well. This rearrangement joins TRBV2 to TRBJ2-1, with 7 bases that match TRBD2. The CDR3 extends over 13 amino acids. The germline V gene encodes CDR1 SNHLY and CDR2 FYNNEI. Trimming at V came to 3 bases and at J to 8 bases, leaving 4 bases not matched to a gene. The CDR3 sequence: CASSDRTSDEQFF. CDR3 sequence (DNA): TGTGCCAGCAGTGATAGGACTAGTGATGAGCAGTTCTTC.

The chain uses TRBV6-5 and TRBJ2-7, with D tentatively TRBD1 (5 bases). CDR1 is MNHEY, CDR2 SVGAGI, per germline. This CDR3 has 11 amino acids. The germline V and J ends were trimmed by 5 bases and 6 bases, with 8 bases remaining between them. The CDR3 protein is CASSPGREQYF. CDR3 DNA: TGTGCCAGCAGTCCAGGGCGCGAGCAGTACTTC.

J is TRBJ2-2 and V is TRBV9; no definite D call. CDR3 size: 13 residues. In germline, CDR1 is SGDLS, CDR2 YYNGEE. Trimming took off 0 bases at V and 6 bases at J, with 6 bases between the two ends. Written as DNA, the CDR3 is TGTGCCAGCAGCGTAGAAAGAGCCGGGGAGCTGTTTTTT. This codes for CASSVERAGELFF.

V is TRBV5-1 and J is TRBJ2-1; 7 positions match TRBD2. Germline V gene sequence: CDR1 SGHRS, CDR2 YFSETQ. CDR3 size: 14 residues. Trimming removed 2 bases from V and 6 bases from J; junction bases left unmatched: 5. Here the CDR3 DNA reads TGCGCCAGCAGCTTTCGGGAGGCCACCAATGAGCAGTTCTTC. Residues: CASSFREATNEQFF. Using reference TRBV5-1 and TRBJ2-1 for the parts outside the CDR3, the full variable domain is KAGVTQTPRYLIKTRGQQVTLSCSPISGHRSVSWYQQTPGQGLQFLFEYFSETQRNKGNFPGRFSGRQFSNSRSEMNVSTLELGDSALYLCASSFREATNEQFFGPGTRLTVL.

Written as DNA, the CDR3 is TGTGCCTGGAGTGACAGATTAACTAATGAAAAACTGTTTTTT. This sequence encodes CAWSDRLTNEKLFF. The gene calls are TRBV30 and TRBJ1-4; D is ambiguous. Trimming pared 1 base from V and 1 base from J, leaving 7 bases between. Germline CDR1 is GTSNPN and CDR2 is SVGIG (reference sequence). CDR3 length: 14 residues.

This chain connects TRBV13 to TRBJ1-1; possible D gene TRBD1, 6 bases. The V gene's germline CDR1 is PRHDT and CDR2 FYEKMQ (reference sequence). V lost 5 bases and J 4 bases, leaving 17 bases between the germline ends. The CDR3 consists of 15 residues. The CDR3 sequence: CASSIPGGGTTEAFF. In nucleotides, the CDR3 is TGTGCCAGCAGCATCCCGGGGGGCGGAACCACTGAAGCTTTCTTT.

The rearrangement links TRBV29-1 to TRBJ2-3; 9 bases match TRBD1. This CDR3 region has 13 residues. Germline trimming cut 6 bases from V and 5 bases from J; bases unmatched to any gene: 6. Germline CDR1 is SQVTM and CDR2 is ANQGSEA. The CDR3 spells CSVGTGQRDTQYF. CDR3 DNA sequence: TGCAGCGTCGGGACAGGGCAAAGAGATACGCAGTATTTT.

The V and J genes are TRBV4-1 and TRBJ2-5, with 9 positions matching TRBD2. Trimming took 6 bases from V and 5 from J; bases not matched to a gene: 10. The germline gives CDR1 MGHRA, CDR2 YSYEKL. This CDR3 has 15 amino acids. This CDR3 reads CASSPRIAGDETQYF. In DNA form, the CDR3 reads TGCGCCAGCAGTCCCCGGATAGCGGGAGATGAGACCCAGTACTTC.

The chain has TRBV5-4 and TRBJ1-6; the D gene is possibly TRBD1 (5 bases). The CDR3 contains 17 residues. Between the trimmed V and J ends, which lost 1 base and 4 bases, there was a span of 15 bases. Germline lookup yields CDR1 SGHNT and CDR2 YYREEE (reference sequence). Written as DNA, the CDR3 is TGTGCCAGCAGCTTGCACGGGGGAAGGGGATATAATTCACCCCTCCACTTT. Encoded protein: CASSLHGGRGYNSPLHF.

The J gene is TRBJ1-1, the V gene TRBV10-3; tentative D call: TRBD1 (6 bases). CDR3 length: 15 amino acids. V lost 8 bases and J lost 3, with 19 bases in between. Germline CDR1 is ENHRY and CDR2 is SYGVKD. The CDR3 loop reads CAIRMGDTGYTEAFF. CDR3 bases: TGTGCCATCCGGATGGGGGACACGGGTTACACTGAAGCTTTCTTT.

The CDR3 loop is CASSFDRFYEQYF. CDR3 nucleotide sequence: TGTGCCAGCAGCTTCGACAGGTTCTACGAGCAGTACTTC. The chain employs TRBV6-5 and TRBJ2-7; D is possibly TRBD1 (6 bases). Trimming left V 6 bases short and J 3 bases short, with 12 bases between. CDR1 is MNHEY, CDR2 SVGAGI, per germline. The CDR3 runs to 13 residues.

This rearrangement joins TRBV5-4 to TRBJ2-1; the match to TRBD1 covers 10 bases. V lost 4 bases and J lost 12; bases outside the gene matches: 19. Germline-derived CDR1 and CDR2 are SGHNT and YYREEE (reference sequence). The CDR3 spans 17 residues. Here the CDR3 DNA reads TGTGCCAGCAGCGCCGTCCTGACAGGGGGCAAGCCAATGGGGCAGTTCTTC. It translates to CASSAVLTGGKPMGQFF.

The chain couples TRBV29-1 to TRBJ1-1; D may be TRBD1 (5 bases). V lost 7 bases, J lost 3 bases, and 9 bases lay in between. Germline assignment: CDR1 SQVTM and CDR2 ANQGSEA. The CDR3 covers 11 residues. The CDR3 DNA follows: TGCAGCGCCGGGGGGTACACTGAAGCTTTCTTT. Protein sequence: CSAGGYTEAFF.